Listed here are 26 T cell receptor beta chains from one sample, sequenced in a study of cytomegalovirus exposure and HLA in healthy donors. Here immunoSEQ multiplex PCR was the method, and the copy in TCRdb shows in-frame clones only, minus some. This table holds 50,000 to 80,000 clones, 95% found once. Sequenced: PBMCs. Receptor source: a woman aged 18-35 years in good health and CMV-seropositive.

The rearrangement joins TRBV7-3 to TRBJ2-2; 13 bases agree with TRBD2. The germline V gene encodes CDR1 SGHTA and CDR2 FQGTGA. CDR3 length: 16 residues. The trim removed 6 bases at V and 7 bases at J, leaving 8 bases unmatched. CDR3 protein: CASSSGLAGAIGELFF. CDR3 in DNA: TGTGCCAGCAGTTCTGGACTAGCGGGAGCCATCGGGGAGCTGTTTTTT.

J is TRBJ2-5 and V is TRBV10-3; D perhaps matches TRBD2 (6 bases). This CDR3 has 18 amino acids. The V gene lost 2 bases and the J gene lost 7 bases, with 26 bases spanning the gap. Per germline, CDR1 ENHRY and CDR2 SYGVKD. The CDR3: CAISEPTRQAAGFGTQYF. The CDR3 DNA sequence: TGTGCCATCAGTGAGCCCACTCGGCAGGCCGCGGGGTTTGGGACCCAGTACTTC.

This chain connects TRBV18 to TRBJ2-1; 10 positions match TRBD2. The trim removed 3 bases at V and 4 bases at J, leaving 9 bases unmatched. CDR3 size: 17 residues. CDR1 KGHSH and CDR2 LQKENI come from the germline V gene. The CDR3 sequence is CASSPTASGSRYNEQFF. In DNA, the CDR3 is TGTGCCAGCTCACCCACGGCTAGCGGGAGTAGGTACAATGAGCAGTTCTTC.

The rearrangement joins TRBV20-1 to TRBJ2-5; D is possibly TRBD1 (5 bases). V was pared by 6 bases and J by 9 bases, with 11 bases between. From germline, CDR1 is DFQATT and CDR2 SNEGSKA (reference sequence). This CDR3 spans 10 amino acids. This CDR3 is CSAEGAAQYF. For the CDR3, the DNA is TGCAGTGCGGAAGGGGCCGCCCAGTACTTC.

This sequence joins TRBV5-1 and TRBJ2-7; TRBD1 matches 9 bases. The CDR3 is 14 residues long. J gave up 3 bases and V 4 bases, and 5 bases lay outside the gene matches. The germline V gene has CDR1 SGHRS and CDR2 YFSETQ. The CDR3 here is CASSITTGGYEQYF. In DNA form, the CDR3 reads TGCGCCAGCAGCATCACGACAGGGGGCTACGAGCAGTACTTC.

The chain has TRBV27 and TRBJ2-2; TRBD1 aligns across 7 bases. V was clipped by 9 bases and J by 2 bases; unmatched bases: 6. This CDR3 has 14 amino acids. The germline CDR1 and CDR2 sequences are MNHEY and SMNVEV (reference sequence). The CDR3 DNA reads TGTGCCAGTACCGACAGGGTAAACACCGGGGAGCTGTTTTTT. Protein: CASTDRVNTGELFF.

V gene TRBV5-5 combines with J gene TRBJ2-2; no firm D call. The CDR3 totals 12 residues. Trimming pared 4 bases from V and 7 bases from J, leaving 8 bases between. Germline V gives CDR1 SGHKS, CDR2 YYEKEE (reference sequence). CDR3 loop: CASSPNIGELFF. DNA for the CDR3: TGTGCCAGCAGCCCTAATATCGGGGAGCTGTTTTTT.

V gene TRBV2 combines with J gene TRBJ1-2; 10 bases match TRBD1. There are 17 residues in the CDR3. The V gene's germline CDR1 is SNHLY and CDR2 FYNNEI. The J segment lost 0 bases and the V segment lost 6 bases, leaving 10 bases of the junction unmatched. CDR3 nucleotide sequence: TGTGCCAGCAGGGCCCGGGACAGGGGATCACCTAACTATGGCTACACCTTC. As protein: CASRARDRGSPNYGYTF.

The V gene is TRBV10-3, the J gene TRBJ1-3; 7 bases agree with TRBD1. CDR1 is ENHRY and CDR2 is SYGVKD in the germline V gene. Trimming at V came to 8 bases and at J to 3 bases, leaving 13 bases not matched to a gene. CDR3 length: 16 residues. This CDR3 reads CAIRTMQGVDGNTIYF. DNA for the CDR3: TGTGCCATCCGAACGATGCAGGGGGTCGATGGAAACACCATATATTTT.

The J gene is TRBJ2-2, the V gene TRBV6-5; D possibly corresponds to TRBD1 (5 bases). V was cut by 4 bases and J by 6 bases, with 9 bases left in between. Germline assignment: CDR1 MNHEY and CDR2 SVGAGI. The CDR3 is 13 amino acids. CDR3 nucleotide sequence: TGTGCCAGCAGTTGGCAGGGATCCGGGGAGCTGTTTTTT. This gives the protein CASSWQGSGELFF.

The genes are TRBV2 and TRBJ2-1, with TRBD2 matching over 9 bases. CDR1 is SNHLY and CDR2 is FYNNEI in the germline V gene. This CDR3 spans 14 amino acids. V lost 6 bases to trimming and J lost 4 bases; unmatched junction nucleotides: 4. The CDR3 DNA follows: TGTGCCAGCAGGCGGGAGGGGGGATACAATGAGCAGTTCTTC. This translates into CASRREGGYNEQFF.

This clone appeared a single time. The chain links TRBV9 to TRBJ2-1; TRBD1 agrees at 8 bases. Trimming at V came to 3 bases and at J to 2 bases, leaving 10 bases not matched to a gene. Germline lookup yields CDR1 SGDLS and CDR2 YYNGEE. This CDR3 is 17 amino acids long. The CDR3 bases are TGTGCCAGCAGCGGTTCTCGGACAGGGAGTCCCTACAATGAGCAGTTCTTC. Its translation: CASSGSRTGSPYNEQFF.

The chain employs TRBV28 and TRBJ1-4; D might be TRBD1 (6 bases). Germline values: CDR1 MDHEN, CDR2 SYDVKM. V lost 3 bases, J lost 2 bases, and 13 bases lay in between. The CDR3 consists of 16 residues. CDR3 amino acids: CASSLWQGTTNEKLFF. DNA of the CDR3: TGTGCCAGCAGTTTGTGGCAGGGGACCACTAATGAAAAACTGTTTTTT.

The J gene is TRBJ2-3, the V gene TRBV7-2; 8 positions match TRBD2. The junction had 13 bases not matched to a gene; V was cut back by 5 bases and J by 6 bases. The CDR3 contains 16 residues. CDR1 and CDR2 from the germline V gene are SGHTA and FQGNSA. This CDR3 reads CASSRSLAGRRDTQYF. The DNA for the CDR3 is TGTGCCAGCAGCAGGTCTCTAGCGGGCAGGCGTGATACGCAGTATTTT.

This chain uses TRBV28 with TRBJ2-3, with D unclear. Germline loops: CDR1 MDHEN, CDR2 SYDVKM. CDR3 length equals 12 residues. Trimming pared 5 bases from V and 3 bases from J, leaving 6 bases between. CDR3 bases: TGTGCCAGCAGTCCCCAGACAGATACGCAGTATTTT. It translates to CASSPQTDTQYF.

The chain has TRBV5-4 and TRBJ2-7; TRBD1 agrees at 7 bases. Per the germline V gene, CDR1 is SGHNT and CDR2 is YYREEE (reference sequence). The CDR3 loop spans 16 amino acids. V was clipped by 0 bases and J by 2 bases; unmatched bases: 8. CDR3 coding DNA: TGTGCCAGCAGCTTGGGGCGCAGGGGGTGGCCCTACGAGCAGTACTTC. This gives the protein CASSLGRRGWPYEQYF.

This clone was counted once. The chain uses TRBV7-8 and TRBJ2-7, with 9 bases aligning to TRBD1. Germline CDR1 reads SGHVS; CDR2 reads FQNEAQ. Losses at the gene ends were 5 bases for V and 4 bases for J; bases not matched to a gene: 15. This CDR3 has 17 amino acids. CDR3 residues: CASSPPRQGVFLYEQYF. CDR3 DNA sequence: TGTGCCAGCAGCCCCCCCCGACAGGGGGTCTTTTTGTACGAGCAGTACTTC.

V usage is TRBV6-4 and J usage is TRBJ2-1; D gene unclear. CDR3 length: 13 residues. Germline lookup yields CDR1 MRHNA and CDR2 SNTAGT. V shed 0 bases and J shed 9 bases, with 9 bases lying between them. CDR3 in amino acids: CASSDSPGTEQFF. The CDR3 coding sequence is TGTGCCAGCAGTGACTCGCCAGGCACTGAGCAGTTCTTC.

This clone was found a few times. The chain is built from TRBV28 and TRBJ1-1; 7 bases align to TRBD1. J lost 3 bases, V lost 6 bases, and 19 bases had no gene match. CDR1 MDHEN and CDR2 SYDVKM come from the germline V gene. The CDR3 is made up of 18 amino acids. CDR3 nucleotides: TGTGCCAGCAGACGAAGATATCGAAAGGGGGCGGCGGACACTGAAGCTTTCTTT. Amino acid sequence: CASRRRYRKGAADTEAFF.

The V and J genes are TRBV7-3 and TRBJ2-3; 9 bases map to TRBD2. Germline lookup yields CDR1 SGHTA and CDR2 FQGTGA. This CDR3 is 16 amino acids long. Germline trimming cut 0 bases from V and 4 bases from J; bases unmatched to any gene: 5. The CDR3 is CASSLTGAGGSDTQYF. The CDR3 nucleotides read TGTGCCAGCAGCTTAACTGGGGCGGGAGGGTCAGATACGCAGTATTTT.

The chain combines TRBV28 with TRBJ1-1; tentatively, D is TRBD1 (5 bases). V was pared by 0 bases and J by 4 bases, with 6 bases between. The CDR3 loop spans 13 amino acids. CDR1 is MDHEN, CDR2 SYDVKM, per germline. The CDR3 here is CASSLWQGTEAFF. Here the CDR3 DNA reads TGTGCCAGCAGTTTATGGCAGGGCACTGAAGCTTTCTTT.

The V gene is TRBV5-4, the J gene TRBJ2-7; TRBD2 matches 14 bases. The V gene's germline CDR1 is SGHNT and CDR2 YYREEE (reference sequence). The CDR3 totals 16 residues. V trimming: 1 base; J trimming: 4 bases; junction bases outside the gene matches: 4. The CDR3 bases are TGTGCCAGCAGCTTGAAGACTAGCGGGAGGGAATACGAGCAGTACTTC. Its translation: CASSLKTSGREYEQYF.

This chain joins TRBV7-9 and TRBJ2-3, with TRBD2 identical over 10 bases. CDR3 length: 17 amino acids. The germline gives CDR1 SEHNR, CDR2 FQNEAQ (reference sequence). Trimming took 3 bases from V and 6 from J; bases not matched to a gene: 12. CDR3 protein: CASSFGLVLAGADTQYF. The CDR3 region has the DNA TGTGCCAGCAGCTTCGGGTTGGTGCTAGCGGGAGCGGATACGCAGTATTTT.

This CDR3 reads CASSESTTYGALMNEQFF. The CDR3 nucleotides are TGTGCCAGCAGTGAATCAACCACATACGGAGCCTTGATGAATGAGCAGTTCTTC. V is TRBV2 and J is TRBJ2-1; D uncertain. Looked up from germline, CDR1 is SNHLY and CDR2 is FYNNEI. Trimming took 2 bases from V and 7 from J, leaving 24 bases between them. The CDR3 runs 18 residues.

The rearrangement uses TRBV5-4 and TRBJ2-7; TRBD1 matches at 7 bases. V gave up 6 bases and J gave up 3 bases; unmatched junction bases: 6. Germline V gene lookup returns CDR1 SGHNT and CDR2 YYREEE (reference sequence). The CDR3 is 13 residues long. CDR3 DNA: TGTGCCAGCACCTGGGACAGCCACTACGAGCAGTACTTC. Residues: CASTWDSHYEQYF.

The rearrangement uses TRBV7-8 and TRBJ1-5, with TRBD1 identical over 9 bases. The CDR3 has 14 amino acids. Germline trimming cut 4 bases from V and 5 bases from J; bases unmatched to any gene: 3. Germline V CDR1 and CDR2: SGHVS, FQNEAQ. This chain's CDR3 is CASSSTGGDQPQHF. In DNA, the CDR3 is TGTGCCAGCAGCTCGACAGGGGGGGATCAGCCCCAGCATTTT.